Listed below are T cell receptor beta chains from one sample, sequenced in a study of beta chain features in type 1 diabetes. Here immunoSEQ multiplex PCR was the method, and the copy in TCRdb shows in-frame clones only, minus some. Of some 240,000 clones in the sample, 16% were seen once. Input material: naive CD4+ T cells from blood. All receptors come from a young man with type 1 diabetes. CDR3s include the opening cysteine and the closing phenylalanine or tryptophan. Some rows have no size entry. The others give once, few or many, or a class for an expanded clone.

V: TRBV27
size: few
J: TRBJ2-7
length: 14
CDR3: CASSSLAGSYEQYF

V: TRBV29-1
size: few
J: TRBJ2-4
length: 16
CDR3: CSARTGVTSAKNIQYF

V: TRBV4-1
size: .
J: TRBJ2-3
length: 15
CDR3: CASSLRDGPTDTQYF

V: TRBV4-2
size: few
J: TRBJ1-4
length: 13
CDR3: CASSQTEGEKLFF

V: TRBV25-1
size: few
J: TRBJ1-5
length: 15
CDR3: CASSDRQGLNQPQHF

V: TRBV7-9
size: few
J: TRBJ2-5
length: 14
CDR3: CASSLRQGKETQYF

V: TRBV9
size: .
J: TRBJ2-7
length: 15
CDR3: CASSPTTGRGYEQYF

V: TRBV7-2
size: few
J: TRBJ2-7
length: 13
CDR3: CASSKTGPYEQYF

V: TRBV29-1
size: .
J: TRBJ1-2
length: 13
CDR3: CSVEIGEGYGYTF

V: TRBV21-1
size: few
J: TRBJ2-1
length: 15
CDR3: CASSKVAGADNEQFF

V: TRBV27
size: .
J: TRBJ2-7
length: 14
CDR3: CASQTARGLDEQYF

V: TRBV5-1
size: few
J: TRBJ2-1
length: 15
CDR3: CASSLARQGADEQFF

V: TRBV7-8
size: few
J: TRBJ1-1
length: 14
CDR3: CASSSRRMNTEAFF

V: TRBV10-3
size: .
J: TRBJ2-1
length: 16
CDR3: CAITDGTSGRANEQFF

V: TRBV28
size: few
J: TRBJ2-3
length: 15
CDR3: CASSSPGDGTDTQFF

V: TRBV2
size: .
J: TRBJ2-7
length: 13
CDR3: CASTREVHGEQYF

V: TRBV20-1
size: .
J: TRBJ2-7
length: 11
CDR3: CSATTTYEQYF

V: TRBV15
size: .
J: TRBJ1-5
length: 13
CDR3: CATSRAGDQPQHF

V: TRBV7-2
size: few
J: TRBJ1-2
length: 13
CDR3: CASSLETADGYTF

V: TRBV7-9
size: few
J: TRBJ2-7
length: 15
CDR3: CASSPRTSEPYEQYF

V: TRBV6-5
size: few
J: TRBJ2-7
length: 13
CDR3: CASSRTGGWEQYF

V: TRBV9
size: .
J: TRBJ2-2
length: 13
CDR3: CASSVGSSGELFF

V: TRBV7-2
size: few
J: TRBJ2-2
length: 12
CDR3: CASSFYTGELFF

V: TRBV5-4
size: .
J: TRBJ2-7
length: 15
CDR3: CASSSLAGVSYEQYF

V: TRBV10-3
size: .
J: TRBJ2-7
length: 15
CDR3: CASQTQGGISYEQYF

V: TRBV30
size: .
J: TRBJ2-1
length: 12
CDR3: CAWKAGGNEQFF

V: TRBV4-1
size: .
J: TRBJ1-2
length: 17
CDR3: CASSQAPFRGRFYGYTF